These 12 T cell receptor beta chains share one sample of origin, sequenced in a study of monozygotic twins with inflammatory bowel disease. TCRdb reanalyzed the 5' RACE reads, giving one entry per CDR3 protein sequence and no DNA. The sample table includes around 410,000 distinct CDR3 sequences. The sequenced sample was blood. These receptors all come from a human donor with ulcerative colitis or Crohn's disease, or a healthy co-twin of an affected twin (not recorded which).

V gene TRBV2 combines with J gene TRBJ1-5; TCRdb selects TRBD1, and the lack of DNA leaves this call unchecked. The CDR3 spans 14 residues. Germline values: CDR1 SNHLY, CDR2 FYNNEI. CDR3 in amino acids: CASSTGAANQPQHF. Complete variable domain (other parts from reference TRBV2 and TRBJ1-5): EPEVTQTPSHQVTQMGQEVILRCVPISNHLYFYWYRQILGQKVEFLVSFYNNEISEKSEIFDDQFSVERPDGSNFTLKIRSTKLEDSAMYFCASSTGAANQPQHFGDGTRLSIL.

CDR3 sequence reads: CATSTQGIGNTIYF. V gene TRBV15 combines with J gene TRBJ1-3; the TCRdb D gene call, TRBD1, has no DNA to confirm it. CDR1 LNHNV and CDR2 YYDKDF come from the germline V gene (reference sequence). The CDR3 is 14 residues long.

V is TRBV12-3 or TRBV12-4 and J is TRBJ1-4. The CDR3 is made up of 14 amino acids. The CDR3 region is CASSPGLTGEKLFF.

The V call is TRBV14, the J call TRBJ2-7; the D call from TCRdb, TRBD2, cannot be confirmed without DNA. The CDR3 sequence is 17 residues long. Germline lookup yields CDR1 SGHDN and CDR2 FVKESK. This CDR3 is CASSPGLAEPLFDEQYF.

This chain connects TRBV12-3 or TRBV12-4 to TRBJ2-5; TCRdb's D gene call, TRBD2, goes unchecked for lack of DNA. This CDR3 region has 14 residues. The CDR3 loop is CASSGSGRQETQYF.

The chain couples TRBV5-1 to TRBJ1-1; the D call of TRBD1 rests on TCRdb alone, since no DNA is present to check it. The CDR3 is 16 residues long. CDR1 is SGHRS and CDR2 is YFSETQ in the germline V gene. CDR3 residues: CASSLDRDSRNTEAFF.

V and J are TRBV19 and TRBJ1-1; with no DNA, the TCRdb D assignment of TRBD1 cannot be verified. The germline gives CDR1 LNHDA, CDR2 SQIVND (reference sequence). CDR3 size: 13 residues. CDR3 amino acids: CASSPLGRTEAFF. Combining the CDR3 with reference TRBV19 and TRBJ1-1 gives the whole variable domain DGGITQSPKYLFRKEGQNVTLSCEQNLNHDAMYWYRQDPGQGLRLIYYSQIVNDFQKGDIAEGYSVSREKKESFPLTVTSAQKNPTAFYLCASSPLGRTEAFFGQGTRLTVV.

The V gene is TRBV7-3, the J gene TRBJ2-7; as DNA is missing, the TRBD1 call by TCRdb cannot be tested. Germline V gene data show CDR1 as SGHTA and CDR2 as FQGTGA. There are 13 residues in the CDR3. CDR3 amino acids: CASSLYRNYEQYF.

The chain carries TRBV12-3 or TRBV12-4 and TRBJ1-5; the TRBD1 assignment by TCRdb is unverifiable without DNA. CDR3 length equals 16 residues. The CDR3 reads CASSAEGSYSNQPQHF.

The chain recombines TRBV24-1 with TRBJ2-3; the TRBD1 assignment by TCRdb is unverifiable without DNA. Germline CDR1 is KGHDR and CDR2 is SFDVKD. There are 14 residues in the CDR3. The CDR3 sequence is CATQRTGTTDTQYF.

The V gene is TRBV18, the J gene TRBJ2-6. This CDR3 is 15 amino acids long. CDR1 and CDR2 (germline): KGHSH, LQKENI. The CDR3 sequence is CVSSPQSSGANVLTF.

The J gene is TRBJ1-5, the V gene TRBV12-3 or TRBV12-4; TCRdb gives TRBD1 as the D gene, but with no DNA this cannot be confirmed. This CDR3 is 14 amino acids long. The CDR3 reads CASSFGAKDQPQHF.